A selection of T cell receptor beta chains follows, all from one sample in a study of shared clonotypes between healthy human individuals. Sequencing used immunoSEQ multiplex PCR; TCRdb keeps in-frame clones, though not all of them. The data contain about 700,000 clones, just over 90% of them singletons. Sample: naive CD8+ T cells sorted from blood. All receptors come from a man in his thirties or forties in good health. The CDR3 runs from the conserved cysteine through the conserved F or W.

v_gene,CDR3aa
TRBV19,CASSTVPYNEQFF
TRBV5-1,CASSLAVNFNNEQFF
TRBV28,CASTFNVAGGNTGELFF
TRBV14,CASSQIWSSYEQYF
TRBV9,CASSAGTSGIYEQYF
TRBV6-5,CASSDHSEQYF
TRBV2,CASSDGRGSYEQYF
TRBV29-1,CSVAPEQGLTDTQYF
TRBV28,CASRITAYQPQHF
TRBV27,CASSSIAGISYEQYF
TRBV2,CASSEFLAGGPYGTDTQYF
TRBV9,CASRGQGKLFF
TRBV4-1,CASSQDYGSSSYNEQFF
TRBV6-5,CASRLSMNTEAFF
TRBV2,CASSDRFFSYEQYF
TRBV28,CASSPLVPLAGNTDTQYF
TRBV5-1,CASSAGLSHYEQYF
TRBV27,CASSFFAGYEQYF
TRBV29-1,CSVDWHNEQFF
TRBV27,CASTDFDRGPYEQYF
TRBV6-5,CASSHDGSSNQPQHF
TRBV7-9,CASSLGGPIGNTIYF
TRBV27,CASSPFSSGEQYF
TRBV9,CASSVSRDGSGNTIYF
TRBV5-1,CASIAGNTDTQYF
TRBV6-5,CASSLAGALLDEQYF
TRBV7-6,CASSLRSRGSSSYEQYF
TRBV7-6,CASSPTVQRGELFF
TRBV4-2,CASSESLSYNEQFF
TRBV5-6,CASQRGTSLYEQYF
TRBV27,CASSPDRLEAFF
TRBV7-9,CASSFRTSGRANYNEQFF
TRBV27,CASSPGTLYYGYTF
TRBV11-2,CASSPGGGDNEQFF
TRBV5-1,CASSYSTGVSYEQYF
TRBV6-1,CASSGVGSDGYTF
TRBV11-2,CASSRLQAGGPSSYEQYF
TRBV7-9,CASSLTTNEKLFF
TRBV5-6,CASSLQLAGGPRELFF
TRBV6-5,CASSYSAGLGSVQYF